This T cell receptor beta chain stems from a study of T cell repertoires in cytomegalovirus infection. Whole-study context: Public TCR beta signature analysis indicated the presence of both CMV infection and matching HLA type.

Note on this clonotype: The antigen remains unidentified.

TCRdb recomputed calls from the reads with MiXCR, one row per CDR3 protein. The table has 310,000 or so distinct CDR3 sequences, 17% seen once; the top ten hold around 11%. Whole-study results and caveats: People with CMV and the relevant HLA were identified by cumulative public TCR beta family frequency. HLA-C-restricted TCR beta clonotypes specific for CMV led the ex vivo response.

The material sequenced was PBMCs. The clonotype comes from a human donor in good health (CMV status not recorded). Some clones in this sample may be carry-over from other donors' samples.

CDR3 DNA: TGTGCCAGCAGCTTATCCGGGTCTGCTAATGAAAAACTGTTTTTT. It codes for CASSLSGSANEKLFF. The V gene is TRBV7-2, the J gene TRBJ1-4; D unclear. V lost 2 bases and J 3 bases, leaving 10 bases between the germline ends. Germline V CDR1 and CDR2: SGHTA, FQGNSA. This CDR3 region has 15 residues.